These 25 T cell receptor beta chains originate from one sample sequenced in a study of post-analysis software for immune sequencing data. Points from the study as a whole: Patients showed TRBV5-6, TRBV5-1 and TRBV20-1 among roughly 5 TRBV segments more frequent than in controls.

Carried by the TCR beta cDNA libraries were unique molecular identifiers. TCRdb reprocessed the PCR reads with MiXCR, giving one entry per CDR3 protein. This table holds roughly 800,000 distinct CDR3 sequences, around 45% found once. For these receptors, no antigen is known. Sequencing used blood. Receptor source: a girl between 5 and 17 years old with multiple sclerosis.

This clonotype has only a few counts. The chain has TRBV12-5 and TRBJ1-1; D is unclear. Germline CDR1 reads LGHNT; CDR2 reads FRNRAP. Trimming removed 2 bases at V and 3 bases at J, with 4 bases between. CDR3 size: 12 residues. CDR3 in amino acids: CASGLYDTEAFF. The CDR3 nucleotides read TGTGCTAGTGGTTTGTATGACACTGAAGCTTTCTTT.

This clonotype was detected only a few times. The genes are TRBV6-1 and TRBJ2-7, with D hard to call. Germline CDR1 reads MNHNS; CDR2 reads SASEGT. The CDR3 runs to 13 residues. The CDR3 loop is CASQLTLTYEQYF. The CDR3 DNA reads TGTGCTAGTCAACTGACTTTAACCTACGAGCAGTACTTC.

The gene calls are TRBV4-3 and TRBJ2-1; TRBD2 aligns across 10 bases. The junction had 12 bases not matched to a gene; V was cut back by 0 bases and J by 4 bases. This CDR3 is built from 19 residues. The germline CDR1 and CDR2 sequences are LGHNA and YSLEER. CDR3 in DNA: TGCGCCAGCAGCCAAGAGGAACTAGCGGGAACCGATTTTTACAATGAGCAGTTCTTC. Its translation is CASSQEELAGTDFYNEQFF.

This clonotype has just a few counts. The V call is TRBV2, the J call TRBJ2-1, with TRBD2 as a possible D gene (6 bases). The V end was cut by 8 bases, the J end by 6 bases, with 17 bases between. The CDR3 runs 14 residues. CDR1 and CDR2 (germline): SNHLY, FYNNEI. The CDR3 bases are TGTGCCAGCGGGGGGAGCGGACCTCTCAATGAGCAGTTCTTC. Amino acids: CASGGSGPLNEQFF.

This clonotype has a single count. The rearrangement uses TRBV5-6 and TRBJ2-1; the match to TRBD2 covers 8 bases. The CDR3 is 15 amino acids. V was clipped by 1 base and J by 4 bases; unmatched bases: 4. The germline V gene has CDR1 SGHDT and CDR2 YYEEEE. Here the CDR3 reads CASSLPSGRYNEQFF. CDR3 nucleotides: TGTGCCAGCAGCTTGCCCAGCGGGAGATACAATGAGCAGTTCTTC. Supplemented by reference TRBV5-6 and TRBJ2-1, the full variable domain reads DAGVTQSPTHLIKTRGQQVTLRCSPKSGHDTVSWYQQALGQGPQFIFQYYEEEERQRGNFPDRFSGHQFPNYSSELNVNALLLGDSALYLCASSLPSGRYNEQFFGPGTRLTVL.

V usage is TRBV7-9 and J usage is TRBJ2-7; TRBD2 aligns across 12 bases. After removal of 1 base from V and 6 bases from J, the junction contained 19 bases not matched to a gene. Germline CDR1 SEHNR, CDR2 FQNEAQ (reference sequence). CDR3 size: 20 residues. The CDR3 loop reads CASSLETVASGRAEVREQYF. The CDR3 DNA is TGTGCCAGCAGCTTAGAGACGGTCGCTAGCGGGAGGGCCGAGGTTCGCGAGCAGTACTTC.

This clonotype was recorded a few times. The chain carries TRBV20-1 and TRBJ1-5, with 10 bases matching TRBD1. The CDR3 has 13 amino acids. CDR1 and CDR2 (germline): DFQATT, SNEGSKA (reference sequence). V lost 3 bases and J lost 6; bases outside the gene matches: 2. CDR3 in DNA: TGCAGTGCTAGCCGGGACAGGGGTCAGCCCCAGCATTTT. Protein: CSASRDRGQPQHF.

This CDR3 reads CSARGGVGLAGGDEQYF. CDR3 nucleotides: TGCAGTGCTAGGGGGGGAGTTGGACTAGCGGGAGGAGACGAGCAGTACTTC. V usage is TRBV20-1 and J usage is TRBJ2-7, with TRBD2 matching 14 bases. The germline gives CDR1 DFQATT, CDR2 SNEGSKA (reference sequence). V trimming: 3 bases; J trimming: 5 bases; junction bases outside the gene matches: 12. The CDR3 consists of 17 residues.

This chain links TRBV27 with TRBJ1-1, with D hard to call. Germline loops: CDR1 MNHEY, CDR2 SMNVEV (reference sequence). This CDR3 has 16 residues. V shed 6 bases and J shed 3 bases, with 20 bases lying between them. The CDR3 DNA sequence: TGTGCCAGCAGCTCCATCGCGATGGGGTGGGACACTGAAGCTTTCTTT. Its translation: CASSSIAMGWDTEAFF.

This sequence joins TRBV15 and TRBJ2-7; D is possibly TRBD2 (5 bases). Trimming shortened V by 0 bases and J by 1 base, and 7 bases separated the two germline ends. The CDR3 runs 14 residues. Germline V CDR1 and CDR2: LNHNV, YYDKDF (reference sequence). The CDR3 DNA follows: TGTGCCACCAGCAGAGATCGGAGGTCCTACGAGCAGTACTTC. It is translated as CATSRDRRSYEQYF.

This chain uses TRBV7-8 with TRBJ1-2; D remains unclear. Trimming shortened V by 5 bases and J by 4 bases, and 17 bases separated the two germline ends. CDR1 is SGHVS, CDR2 FQNEAQ, per germline. The CDR3 is 15 amino acids. CDR3 DNA sequence: TGTGCCAGCAGCCTCAAAGCGAGCAAGGGCTATGGCTACACCTTC. It codes for CASSLKASKGYGYTF. Full variable domain (outside the CDR3, taken from reference TRBV7-8 and TRBJ1-2): GAGVSQSPRYKVAKRGQDVALRCDPISGHVSLFWYQQALGQGPEFLTYFQNEAQLDKSGLPSDRFFAERPEGSVSTLKIQRTQQEDSAVYLCASSLKASKGYGYTFGSGTRLTVV.

This clonotype occurred a few times. The chain links TRBV7-6 to TRBJ1-2; D possibly corresponds to TRBD1 (5 bases). V gave up 4 bases and J gave up 4 bases, with 19 bases separating them. The CDR3 covers 16 residues. From germline, CDR1 is SGHVS and CDR2 FNYEAQ. CDR3 DNA sequence: TGTGCCAGCAGCTCCATAACAGGCAAAGACCCCTATGGCTACACCTTC. Translation: CASSSITGKDPYGYTF.

V and J are TRBV6-2 or TRBV6-3 and TRBJ2-7, with TRBD2 identical over 10 bases. V gave up 6 bases and J gave up 0 bases; unmatched junction bases: 5. The length of the CDR3 is 15 residues. CDR1 MNHEY and CDR2 SVGEGT come from the germline V gene. The CDR3 loop is CASRPASGSSYEQYF. CDR3 in DNA: TGTGCCAGCAGACCGGCTAGCGGGAGCTCCTACGAGCAGTACTTC.

The rearrangement links TRBV12-3 or TRBV12-4 to TRBJ2-1; 8 nucleotides match TRBD2. The CDR3 length is 20 residues. Unmatched junction bases numbered 20, after V lost 3 bases and J lost 4 bases. The chain's CDR3 is CASSFTIINREGRGYNEQFF. DNA for the CDR3: TGTGCCAGCAGTTTCACTATAATCAACCGGGAGGGGAGGGGTTACAATGAGCAGTTCTTC.

This clonotype has more than one count but fewer than ten. This chain uses TRBV12-3 or TRBV12-4 with TRBJ2-3; no firm D call. The ends were cut back, 2 bases at V and 2 bases at J, with 8 bases in the middle. CDR3 size: 14 residues. The CDR3 DNA is TGTGCCAGCAGTTTAAGGGTAACCACAGATACGCAGTATTTT. This sequence encodes CASSLRVTTDTQYF.

A few counts support this clonotype. The rearrangement links TRBV7-3 to TRBJ2-7, with no clear D. Trimming removed 5 bases at V and 1 base at J, with 12 bases between. Germline assignment: CDR1 SGHTA and CDR2 FQGTGA. The CDR3 sequence is 14 residues long. The CDR3 loop is CASSLDSTSYEQYF. The DNA of the CDR3 is TGTGCCAGCAGCCTAGACTCAACTTCCTACGAGCAGTACTTC.

The genes are TRBV27 and TRBJ1-4, with 10 bases identical to TRBD1. With V trimmed by 8 bases and J by 6 bases, 12 bases remained unmatched. CDR1 and CDR2 from the germline V gene are MNHEY and SMNVEV (reference sequence). This CDR3 contains 16 residues. The CDR3 bases are TGTGCCAGCCGCCCCATGGGTGACAGGGGGCATGAAAAACTGTTTTTT. This gives the protein CASRPMGDRGHEKLFF. Complete variable domain (other parts from reference TRBV27 and TRBJ1-4): EAQVTQNPRYLITVTGKKLTVTCSQNMNHEYMSWYRQDPGLGLRQIYYSMNVEVTDKGDVPEGYKVSRKEKRNFPLILESPSPNQTSLYFCASRPMGDRGHEKLFFGSGTQLSVL.

The chain has TRBV6-2 or TRBV6-3 and TRBJ1-2; no definite D call. V lost 6 bases and J lost 8, with 19 bases in between. The germline V gene has CDR1 MNHEY and CDR2 SVGEGT. The CDR3 has 14 amino acids. CDR3 region: CASRLAEGAYGYTF. The CDR3 coding sequence is TGTGCCAGCAGGCTCGCGGAGGGCGCTTACGGCTACACCTTC.

A word on this clonotype: The germline gene is not matched at one end of the junction; a read error may be the cause. The chain employs TRBV5-5 and TRBJ1-4; D gene ambiguous. This CDR3 comprises 13 residues. Germline lookup yields CDR1 SGHKS and CDR2 YYEKEE (reference sequence). CDR3 protein: CACSMQPGEKLFF. The CDR3 nucleotides are TGTGCCTGCAGCATGCAACCTGGGGAAAAACTGTTTTTT.

This clonotype showed up just a few times. The chain couples TRBV15 to TRBJ2-1, with 11 bases lining up with TRBD2. Trimming cost V 3 bases and J 3 bases; bases outside gene matches: 4. Germline V gives CDR1 LNHNV, CDR2 YYDKDF (reference sequence). This CDR3 has 16 residues. CDR3 coding DNA: TGTGCCACCAGCAGGACCCTAGCGGGAGGCTACAATGAGCAGTTCTTC. This encodes CATSRTLAGGYNEQFF.

This CDR3 reads CASSLWASGRNEQFF. In nucleotides, the CDR3 is TGTGCCAGCAGTTTATGGGCTAGCGGGAGAAATGAGCAGTTCTTC. J is TRBJ2-1 and V is TRBV27; 10 positions match TRBD2. This CDR3 contains 15 residues. The J segment lost 7 bases and the V segment lost 1 base, leaving 4 bases of the junction unmatched. From germline, CDR1 is MNHEY and CDR2 SMNVEV (reference sequence).

This chain uses TRBV7-9 with TRBJ2-3; 15 bases agree with TRBD2. The ends lost 4 bases at V and 6 bases at J; junction bases unmatched: 2. Germline V lookup: CDR1 SEHNR, CDR2 FQNEAQ (reference sequence). The CDR3 runs to 15 residues. This chain's CDR3 is CASSSGTSGRDTQYF. In nucleotides, the CDR3 is TGTGCCAGCAGCTCCGGGACTAGCGGGAGGGATACGCAGTATTTT.

This clonotype has more than one count but fewer than ten. The rearrangement joins TRBV29-1 to TRBJ2-1, with TRBD2 matching over 10 bases. V dropped 3 bases and J dropped 7; count of bases not matched to a gene: 6. CDR1 is SQVTM and CDR2 is ANQGSEA in the germline V gene. The CDR3 length is 14 residues. The CDR3 spells CSVDTSGIRNEQFF. The CDR3 DNA is TGCAGCGTTGATACTAGCGGGATCCGGAATGAGCAGTTCTTC.

The chain combines TRBV6-5 with TRBJ1-1; perhaps TRBD1 as D (6 bases). Trimming pared 7 bases from V and 7 bases from J, leaving 16 bases between. The CDR3 totals 13 residues. Per the germline V gene, CDR1 is MNHEY and CDR2 is SVGAGI. The CDR3: CASTLGGAGEAFF. The CDR3 region has the DNA TGTGCCAGCACCCTGGGGGGGGCCGGTGAAGCTTTCTTT.

DNA for the CDR3: TGTGCCTGGAGTGTAACGGTTAGCTCCTACGAGCAGTACTTC. Translated: CAWSVTVSSYEQYF. The chain joins TRBV30 to TRBJ2-7; D gene ambiguous. The germline V gene has CDR1 GTSNPN and CDR2 SVGIG (reference sequence). CDR3 length equals 14 residues. V lost 0 bases and J lost 0, with 9 bases in between.